The entry below describes one T cell receptor beta chain. The sample belongs to a study of blood T cell repertoires in COVID-19. Turning to the study itself: The United States, Italy and Spain were the sources of the acute and convalescent COVID-19 samples. T cells, B-cell-depleted T cells, or PBMCs supplied cDNA or gDNA.

Methods used by the authors: Estimation of nucleated cell counts relied on the amplification of reference gene primers. The method was immunoSEQ multiplex PCR; TCRdb's version includes in-frame clones alone and lacks a portion of them. That table furnishes V, J and clone size, whereas the DNA furnished D and trimming. Of approximately 84,000 clones in the sample, around four fifths were seen once. CDR1 and CDR2 (germline): SGHKS, YYEKEE (reference sequence). The junction had 10 bases not matched to a gene; V was cut back by 4 bases and J by 2 bases. This CDR3 spans 17 amino acids. The sequence was collected from a human donor in a cohort sampled during active COVID-19. This chain uses TRBV5-5 with TRBJ2-1; the match to TRBD1 covers 9 bases. Input material: peripheral blood. CDR3 region: CASSPFLRTGAYNEQFF. The CDR3 DNA follows: TGTGCCAGCAGCCCCTTCCTACGGACAGGGGCCTACAATGAGCAGTTCTTC. The full variable domain, completed using reference TRBV5-5 and TRBJ2-1, is DAGVTQSPTHLIKTRGQQVTLRCSPISGHKSVSWYQQVLGQGPQFIFQYYEKEERGRGNFPDRFSARQFPNYSSELNVNALLLGDSALYLCASSPFLRTGAYNEQFFGPGTRLTVL.